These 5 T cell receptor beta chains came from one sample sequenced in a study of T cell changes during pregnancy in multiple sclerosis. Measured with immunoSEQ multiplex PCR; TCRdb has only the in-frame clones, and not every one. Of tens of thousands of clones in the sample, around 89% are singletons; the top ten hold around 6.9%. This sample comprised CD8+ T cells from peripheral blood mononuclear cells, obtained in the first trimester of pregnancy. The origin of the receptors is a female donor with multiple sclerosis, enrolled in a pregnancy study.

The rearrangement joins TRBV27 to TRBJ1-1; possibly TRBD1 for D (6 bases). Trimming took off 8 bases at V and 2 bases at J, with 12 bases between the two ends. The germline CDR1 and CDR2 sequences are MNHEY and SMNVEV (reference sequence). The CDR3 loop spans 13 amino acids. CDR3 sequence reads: CASRIGGNTEAFF. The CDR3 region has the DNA TGTGCCAGCCGCATAGGGGGTAACACTGAAGCTTTCTTT.

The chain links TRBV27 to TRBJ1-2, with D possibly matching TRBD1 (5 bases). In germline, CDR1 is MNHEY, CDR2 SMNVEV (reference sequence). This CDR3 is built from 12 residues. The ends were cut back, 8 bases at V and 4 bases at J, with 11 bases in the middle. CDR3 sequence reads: CASGPGVYGYTF. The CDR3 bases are TGTGCCAGCGGCCCGGGGGTCTATGGCTACACCTTC.

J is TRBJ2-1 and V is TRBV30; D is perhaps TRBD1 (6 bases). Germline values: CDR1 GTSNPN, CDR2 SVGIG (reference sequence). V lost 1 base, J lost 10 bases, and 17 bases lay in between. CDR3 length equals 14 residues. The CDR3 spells CAWSGYGTTREQFF. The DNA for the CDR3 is TGTGCCTGGAGTGGCTACGGGACAACCAGAGAGCAGTTCTTC.

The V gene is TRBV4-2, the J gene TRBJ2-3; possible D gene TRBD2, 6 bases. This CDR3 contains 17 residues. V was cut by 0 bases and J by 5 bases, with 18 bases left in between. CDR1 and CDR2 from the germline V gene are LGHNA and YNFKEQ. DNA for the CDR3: TGTGCCAGCAGCCAAGACGGGCTAGCGAGAGGAGTAGATACGCAGTATTTT. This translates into CASSQDGLARGVDTQYF.

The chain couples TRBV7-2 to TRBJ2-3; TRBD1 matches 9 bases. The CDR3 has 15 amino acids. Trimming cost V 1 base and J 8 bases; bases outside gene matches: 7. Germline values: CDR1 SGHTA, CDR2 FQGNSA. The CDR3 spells CASSLGGTGLSTQYF. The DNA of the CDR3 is TGTGCCAGCAGCTTAGGGGGGACAGGGCTGAGTACGCAGTATTTT.